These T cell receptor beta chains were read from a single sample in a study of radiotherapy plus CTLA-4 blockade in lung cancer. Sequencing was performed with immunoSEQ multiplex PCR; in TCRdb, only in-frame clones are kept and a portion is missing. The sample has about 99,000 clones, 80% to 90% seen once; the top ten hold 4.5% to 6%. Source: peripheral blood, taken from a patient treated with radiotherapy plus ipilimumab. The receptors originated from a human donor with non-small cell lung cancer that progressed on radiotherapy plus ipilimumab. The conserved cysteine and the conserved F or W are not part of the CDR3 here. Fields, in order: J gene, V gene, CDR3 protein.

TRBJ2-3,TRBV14,ASSQVLGSTDTQY
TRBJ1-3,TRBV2,ASSEGQGRRDTIY
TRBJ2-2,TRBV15,ATSMDRGTGELF
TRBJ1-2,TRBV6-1,ASSESRALSHYGYT
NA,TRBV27,ASSAQYSYEQY
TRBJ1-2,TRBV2,ASKRDNYGYT
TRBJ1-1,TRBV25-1,ASSSLRGGNTEAF
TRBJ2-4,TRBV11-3,ASSLGGDQY
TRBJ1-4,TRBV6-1,ASRPLAATNEKLF
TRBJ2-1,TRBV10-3,AISEFTAPGSSYNEQF
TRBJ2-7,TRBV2,ASKKLEGEQY
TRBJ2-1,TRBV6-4,ASSQARTDEQF
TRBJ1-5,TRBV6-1,ASSELREWSNQPQH
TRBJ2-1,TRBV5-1,ASSLAGGNEQF
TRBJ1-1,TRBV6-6,ASSFGNTEAF
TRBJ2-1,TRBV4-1,ASSQAKAGVVYNEQF
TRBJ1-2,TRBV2,ASRGTAGGDSYT
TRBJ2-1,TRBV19,ASTRLYERAHNEQF
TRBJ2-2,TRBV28,ASDRNTGELF
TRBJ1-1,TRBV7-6,ASSPTKNTEAF
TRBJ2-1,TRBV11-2,ASSSLSLRSSSYNEQF
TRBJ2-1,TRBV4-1,ASSQVLGEQF
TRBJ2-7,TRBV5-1,ASSLVPYEQY
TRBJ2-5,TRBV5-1,ASSIGAQGQETQY
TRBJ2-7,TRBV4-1,ASSLGSAYEQY
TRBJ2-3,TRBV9,ASSVGGSTDTQY
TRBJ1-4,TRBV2,ASSDGYMDEKLF
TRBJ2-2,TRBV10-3,AISASGGRTGELF
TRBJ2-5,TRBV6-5,ASSYSSVEGPRY
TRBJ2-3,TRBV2,ASSPPFTDTQY
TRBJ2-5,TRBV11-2,ASSLDTLGTQY
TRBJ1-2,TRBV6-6,ASSYSGRDSNYGYT
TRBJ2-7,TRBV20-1,SARDSYEQY
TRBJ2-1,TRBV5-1,ASSPRQKLALKWNEQF
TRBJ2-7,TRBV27,ASPGHEQY
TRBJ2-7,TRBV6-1,ASRAMGTTYEQY
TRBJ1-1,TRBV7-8,ASSLAGFLAGGGEGAF
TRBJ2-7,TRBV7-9,ASSLMEGLADYEQY